Below are 2 T cell receptor beta chains sequenced from a single sample in a study of T cell responses to AZD1222 COVID-19 vaccine. Only in-frame clones appear in the TCRdb table, and some are missing; sequencing was by immunoSEQ multiplex PCR. Among about 190,000 clones listed, more than 75% were seen once. The sequencing used peripheral blood, collected on day 0 of AZD1222 vaccination. The receptors derive from an adult in good health.

The V gene is TRBV10-3, the J gene TRBJ1-2; D is unclear. Trimming shortened V by 6 bases and J by 3 bases, and 2 bases separated the two germline ends. The CDR3 runs 10 residues. Germline V gives CDR1 ENHRY, CDR2 SYGVKD. CDR3 region: CAIRDYGYTF. Here the CDR3 DNA reads TGTGCCATCAGGGACTATGGCTACACCTTC.

This clone was detected only a few times. The rearrangement links TRBV9 to TRBJ2-7, with 12 bases aligning to TRBD1. J gave up 6 bases and V 6 bases, and 7 bases lay outside the gene matches. CDR3 size: 14 residues. Germline V gives CDR1 SGDLS, CDR2 YYNGEE. The chain's CDR3 is CASTLGQGAGEQYF. The CDR3 bases are TGTGCCAGCACCCTGGGACAGGGGGCGGGCGAGCAGTACTTC.